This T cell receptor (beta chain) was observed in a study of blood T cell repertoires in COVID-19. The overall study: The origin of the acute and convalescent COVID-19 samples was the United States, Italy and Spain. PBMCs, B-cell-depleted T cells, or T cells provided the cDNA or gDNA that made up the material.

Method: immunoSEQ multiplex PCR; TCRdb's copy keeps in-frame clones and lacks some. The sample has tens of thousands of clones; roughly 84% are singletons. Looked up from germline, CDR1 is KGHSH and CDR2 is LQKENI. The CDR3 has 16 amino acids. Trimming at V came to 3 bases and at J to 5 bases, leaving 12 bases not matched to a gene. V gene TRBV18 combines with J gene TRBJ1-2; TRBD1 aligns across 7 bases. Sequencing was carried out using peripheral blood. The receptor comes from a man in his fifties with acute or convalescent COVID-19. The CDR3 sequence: CASSPLRTGLGYGYTF. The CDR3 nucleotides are TGTGCCAGCTCACCCCTAAGGACAGGTCTCGGATATGGCTACACCTTC.